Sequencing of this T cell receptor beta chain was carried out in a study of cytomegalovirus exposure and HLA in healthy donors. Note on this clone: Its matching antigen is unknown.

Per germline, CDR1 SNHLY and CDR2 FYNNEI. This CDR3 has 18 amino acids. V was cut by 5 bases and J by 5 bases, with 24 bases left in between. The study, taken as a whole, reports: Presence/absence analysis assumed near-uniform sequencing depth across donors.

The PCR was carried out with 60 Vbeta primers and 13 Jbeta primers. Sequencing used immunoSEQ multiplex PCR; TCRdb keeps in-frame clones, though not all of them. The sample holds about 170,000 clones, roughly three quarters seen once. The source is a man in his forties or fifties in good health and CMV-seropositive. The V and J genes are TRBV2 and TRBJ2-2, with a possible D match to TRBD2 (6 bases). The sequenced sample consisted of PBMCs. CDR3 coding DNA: TGTGCCAGCAGTCCCCATCGAGGCCTAGGAGGAGGGACCGGGGAGCTGTTTTTT. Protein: CASSPHRGLGGGTGELFF.